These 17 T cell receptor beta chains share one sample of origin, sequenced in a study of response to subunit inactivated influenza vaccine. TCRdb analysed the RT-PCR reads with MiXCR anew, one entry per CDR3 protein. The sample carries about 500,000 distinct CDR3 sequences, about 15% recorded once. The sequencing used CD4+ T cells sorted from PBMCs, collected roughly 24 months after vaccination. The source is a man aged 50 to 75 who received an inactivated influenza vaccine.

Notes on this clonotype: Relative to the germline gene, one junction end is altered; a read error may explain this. This CDR3 reads CASSGGTGDQPQQF. CDR3 nucleotide sequence: TGTGCCAGCAGCGGGGGGACAGGGGATCAGCCCCAGCAATTT. The chain is built from TRBV5-6 and TRBJ1-5; TRBD1 aligns across 10 bases. The CDR3 sequence is 14 residues long. Germline V gene data show CDR1 as SGHDT and CDR2 as YYEEEE. The full variable domain, rest sourced from reference TRBV5-6 and TRBJ1-5, is DAGVTQSPTHLIKTRGQQVTLRCSPKSGHDTVSWYQQALGQGPQFIFQYYEEEERQRGNFPDRFSGHQFPNYSSELNVNALLLGDSALYLCASSGGTGDQPQQFGDGTRLSIL.

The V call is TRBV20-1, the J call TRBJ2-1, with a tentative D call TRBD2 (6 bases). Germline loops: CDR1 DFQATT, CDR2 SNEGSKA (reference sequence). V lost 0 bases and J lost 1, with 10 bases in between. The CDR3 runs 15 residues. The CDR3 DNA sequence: TGCAGTGCTAGAGACGCCGGGACTTCCTACAATGAGCAGTTCTTC. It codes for CSARDAGTSYNEQFF.

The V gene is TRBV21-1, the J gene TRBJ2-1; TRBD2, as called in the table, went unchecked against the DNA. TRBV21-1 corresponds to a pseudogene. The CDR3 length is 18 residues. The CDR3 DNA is TGTGCCAGCAGCCTTAGTAAGGGGAGGGAGGGCTCCTACAATGAGCAGTTCTTC. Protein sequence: CASSLSKGREGSYNEQFF.

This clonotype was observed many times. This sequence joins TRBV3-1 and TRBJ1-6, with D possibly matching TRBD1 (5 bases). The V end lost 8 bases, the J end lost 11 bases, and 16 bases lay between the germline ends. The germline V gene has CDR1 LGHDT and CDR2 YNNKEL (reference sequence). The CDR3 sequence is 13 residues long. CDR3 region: CASGTGGTAPLHF. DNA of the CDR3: TGTGCCAGCGGGACCGGAGGGACGGCACCCCTCCACTTT. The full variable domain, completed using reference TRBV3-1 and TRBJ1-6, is DTAVSQTPKYLVTQMGNDKSIKCEQNLGHDTMYWYKQDSKKFLKIMFSYNNKELIINETVPNRFSPKSPDKAHLNLHINSLELGDSAVYFCASGTGGTAPLHFGNGTRLTVT.

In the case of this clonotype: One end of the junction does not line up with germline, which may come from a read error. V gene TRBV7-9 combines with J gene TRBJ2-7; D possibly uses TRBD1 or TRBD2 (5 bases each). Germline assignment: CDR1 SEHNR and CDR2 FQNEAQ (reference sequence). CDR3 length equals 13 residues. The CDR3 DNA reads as TGTGCCAGCAGCTTACAAGCCGGGACCCTAACGAACTTC. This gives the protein CASSLQAGTLTNF.

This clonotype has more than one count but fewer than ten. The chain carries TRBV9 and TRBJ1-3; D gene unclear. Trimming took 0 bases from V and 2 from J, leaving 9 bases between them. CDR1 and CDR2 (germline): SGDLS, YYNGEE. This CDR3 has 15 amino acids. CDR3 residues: CASSVATTAGNTIYF. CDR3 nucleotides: TGTGCCAGCAGCGTAGCTACGACTGCTGGAAACACCATATATTTT.

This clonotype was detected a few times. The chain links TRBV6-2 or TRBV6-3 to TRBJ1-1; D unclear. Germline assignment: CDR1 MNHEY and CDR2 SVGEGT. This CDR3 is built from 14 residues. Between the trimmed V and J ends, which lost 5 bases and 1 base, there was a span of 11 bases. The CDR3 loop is CASSRRLPNTEAFF. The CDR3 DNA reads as TGTGCCAGCAGTCGCCGGTTGCCGAACACTGAAGCTTTCTTT.

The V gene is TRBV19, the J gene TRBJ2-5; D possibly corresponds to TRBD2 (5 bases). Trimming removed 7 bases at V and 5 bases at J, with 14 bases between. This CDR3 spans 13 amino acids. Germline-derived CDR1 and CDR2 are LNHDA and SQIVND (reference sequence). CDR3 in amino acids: CASTEQPGETQYF. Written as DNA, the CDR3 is TGTGCCAGTACAGAACAACCGGGGGAGACCCAGTACTTC.

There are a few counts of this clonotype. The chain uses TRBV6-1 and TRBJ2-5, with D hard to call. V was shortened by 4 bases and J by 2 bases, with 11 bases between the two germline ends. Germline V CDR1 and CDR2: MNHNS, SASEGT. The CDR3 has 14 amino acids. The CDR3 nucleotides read TGTGCCAGCAGTGCACGACACTGGCAAGAGACCCAGTACTTC. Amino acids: CASSARHWQETQYF.

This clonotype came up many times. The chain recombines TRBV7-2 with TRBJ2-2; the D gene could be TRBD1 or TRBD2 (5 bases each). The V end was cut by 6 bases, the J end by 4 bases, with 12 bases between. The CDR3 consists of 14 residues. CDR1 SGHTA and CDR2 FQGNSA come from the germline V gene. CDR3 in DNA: TGTGCCAGCAGACGGGACGGTGCCACCGGGGAGCTGTTTTTT. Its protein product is CASRRDGATGELFF.

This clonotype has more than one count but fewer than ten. DNA for the CDR3: TGCAGTGCTATTCAACCGGGACACTGGAGCACTGAAGCTTTCTTT. As protein: CSAIQPGHWSTEAFF. V gene TRBV20-1 combines with J gene TRBJ1-1; possibly TRBD1 for D (6 bases). The V gene lost 4 bases and the J gene lost 4 bases, with 19 bases spanning the gap. The germline V gene encodes CDR1 DFQATT and CDR2 SNEGSKA (reference sequence). CDR3 length equals 15 residues.

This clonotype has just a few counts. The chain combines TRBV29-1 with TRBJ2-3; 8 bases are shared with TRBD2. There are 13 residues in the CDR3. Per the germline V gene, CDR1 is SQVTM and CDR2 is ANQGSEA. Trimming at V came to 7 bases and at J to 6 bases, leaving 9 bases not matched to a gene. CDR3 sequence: CSGYGGAWDTQYF. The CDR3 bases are TGCAGCGGATACGGGGGGGCGTGGGATACGCAGTATTTT.

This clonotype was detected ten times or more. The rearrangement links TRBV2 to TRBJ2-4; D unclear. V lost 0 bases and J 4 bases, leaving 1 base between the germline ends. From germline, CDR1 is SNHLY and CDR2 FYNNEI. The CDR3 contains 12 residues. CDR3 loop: CASSEAKNIQYF. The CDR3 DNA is TGTGCCAGCAGTGAAGCGAAAAACATTCAGTACTTC.

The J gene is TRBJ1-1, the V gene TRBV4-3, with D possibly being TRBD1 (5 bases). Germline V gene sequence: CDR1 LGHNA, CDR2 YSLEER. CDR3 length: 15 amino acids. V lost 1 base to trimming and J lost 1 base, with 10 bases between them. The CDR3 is CASSQGATGNTEAFF. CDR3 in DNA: TGCGCCAGCAGCCAAGGGGCCACAGGGAACACTGAAGCTTTCTTT.

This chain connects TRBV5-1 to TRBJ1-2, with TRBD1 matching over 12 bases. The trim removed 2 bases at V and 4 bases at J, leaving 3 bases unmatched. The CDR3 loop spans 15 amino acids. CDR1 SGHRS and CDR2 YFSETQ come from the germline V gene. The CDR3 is CASSFGTGGSYGYTF. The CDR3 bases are TGCGCCAGCAGCTTCGGGACAGGGGGCAGCTATGGCTACACCTTC. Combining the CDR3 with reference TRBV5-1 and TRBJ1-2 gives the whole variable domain KAGVTQTPRYLIKTRGQQVTLSCSPISGHRSVSWYQQTPGQGLQFLFEYFSETQRNKGNFPGRFSGRQFSNSRSEMNVSTLELGDSALYLCASSFGTGGSYGYTFGSGTRLTVV.

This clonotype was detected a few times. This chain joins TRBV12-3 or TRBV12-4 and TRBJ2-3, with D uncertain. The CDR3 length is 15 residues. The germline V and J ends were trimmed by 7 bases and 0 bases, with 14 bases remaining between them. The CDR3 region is CASTPGGSSTDTQYF. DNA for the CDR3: TGTGCCAGCACCCCCGGTGGCTCTAGCACAGATACGCAGTATTTT.

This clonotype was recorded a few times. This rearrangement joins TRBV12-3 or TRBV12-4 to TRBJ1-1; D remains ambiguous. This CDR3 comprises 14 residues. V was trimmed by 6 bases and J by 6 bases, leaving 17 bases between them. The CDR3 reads CASSLVGILSEAFF. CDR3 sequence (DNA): TGTGCCAGCAGCCTTGTAGGTATTCTATCTGAAGCTTTCTTT.